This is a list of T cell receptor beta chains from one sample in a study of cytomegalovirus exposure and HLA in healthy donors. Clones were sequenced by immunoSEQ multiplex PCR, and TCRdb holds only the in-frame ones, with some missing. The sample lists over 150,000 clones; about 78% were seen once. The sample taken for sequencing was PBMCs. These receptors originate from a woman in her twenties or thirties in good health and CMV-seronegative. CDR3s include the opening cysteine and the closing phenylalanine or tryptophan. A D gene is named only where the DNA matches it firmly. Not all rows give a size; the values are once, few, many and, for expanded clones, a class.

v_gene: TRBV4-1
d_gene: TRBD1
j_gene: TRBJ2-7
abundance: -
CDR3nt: TGCGCCAGCAGCCATGATGACAGGGCGAGGGAGCAGTACTTC
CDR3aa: CASSHDDRAREQYF

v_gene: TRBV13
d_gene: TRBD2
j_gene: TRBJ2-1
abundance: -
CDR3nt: TGTGCCAGCGGTGCGCGGGGGGATGAGCAGTTCTTC
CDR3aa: CASGARGDEQFF

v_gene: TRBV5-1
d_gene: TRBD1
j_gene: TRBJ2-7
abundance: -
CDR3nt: TGCGCCAGCAGCTTGGCCGGGACAGGGAGGATTTACGAGCAGTACTTC
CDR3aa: CASSLAGTGRIYEQYF

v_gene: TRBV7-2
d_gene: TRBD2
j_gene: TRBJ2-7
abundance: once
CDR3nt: TGTGCCAGCAGCCCCGCCGGGACTAGCGGGAGTTATTACGAGCAGTACTTC
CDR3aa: CASSPAGTSGSYYEQYF

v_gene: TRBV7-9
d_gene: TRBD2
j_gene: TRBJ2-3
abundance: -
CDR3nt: TGTTCCAGCAGCTTAGCTAGCGGGGGGGCGGATACGCAGTATTTT
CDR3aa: CSSSLASGGADTQYF

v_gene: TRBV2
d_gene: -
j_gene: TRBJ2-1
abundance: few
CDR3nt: TGTGCCAGCAGGGTTAGTGGAGATGAGCAGTTCTTC
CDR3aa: CASRVSGDEQFF

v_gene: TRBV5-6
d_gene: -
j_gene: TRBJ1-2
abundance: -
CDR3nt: TGTGCCACCAATTATTATTCGGTACCTAACTATGGCTACACCTTC
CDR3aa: CATNYYSVPNYGYTF

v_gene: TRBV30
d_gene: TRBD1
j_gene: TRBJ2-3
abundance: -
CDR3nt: TGTGCCTGGAGTGTAAGGGGGCTAAGCACAGATACGCAGTATTTT
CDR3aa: CAWSVRGLSTDTQYF

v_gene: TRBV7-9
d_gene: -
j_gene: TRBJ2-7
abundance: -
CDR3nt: TGTTCCAGCAGCCCTAGTGCGTATGGGCAGTACTTC
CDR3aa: CSSSPSAYGQYF

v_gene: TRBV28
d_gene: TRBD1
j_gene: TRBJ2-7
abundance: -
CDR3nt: TGTGCCAGCAGTACAAAGGGACAGGGGAGGTACGAGCAGTACTTC
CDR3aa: CASSTKGQGRYEQYF

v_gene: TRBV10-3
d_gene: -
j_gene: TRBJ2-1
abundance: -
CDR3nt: TGTGCCATCGGAGAGACTATGGCCTACAATGAGCAGTTCTTC
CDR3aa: CAIGETMAYNEQFF

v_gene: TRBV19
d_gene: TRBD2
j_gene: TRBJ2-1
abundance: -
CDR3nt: TGTGCCAGTAGCCTTACTAGCGGTTACAATGAGCAGTTCTTC
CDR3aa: CASSLTSGYNEQFF

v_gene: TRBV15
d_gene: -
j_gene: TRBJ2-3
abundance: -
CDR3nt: TGTGCCACCAGCAGAGAAGGCAGGGGAGATACGCAGTATTTT
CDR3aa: CATSREGRGDTQYF

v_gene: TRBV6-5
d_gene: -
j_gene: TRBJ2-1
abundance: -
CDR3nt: TGTGCCAGCAGCCTTTCACAGGGCAATGAGCAGTTCTTC
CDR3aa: CASSLSQGNEQFF

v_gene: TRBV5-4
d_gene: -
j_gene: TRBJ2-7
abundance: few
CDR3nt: TGTGCCAGCAGCTTGGGGGACTCGAAGTACTTC
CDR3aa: CASSLGDSKYF

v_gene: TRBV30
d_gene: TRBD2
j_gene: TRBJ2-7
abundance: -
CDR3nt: TGTGCCTGGAGTGTACAAAGACTAGCGGATAACTACGAGCAGTACTTC
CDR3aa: CAWSVQRLADNYEQYF

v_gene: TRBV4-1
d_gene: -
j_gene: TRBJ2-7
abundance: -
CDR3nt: TGCGCCAGCAGCCAAGCGGAGTCCTACGAGCAGTACTTC
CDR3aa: CASSQAESYEQYF

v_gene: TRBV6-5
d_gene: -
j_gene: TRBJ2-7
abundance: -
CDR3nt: TGTGCCAGCACTGGCTCCACCTACGAGCAGTACTTC
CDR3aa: CASTGSTYEQYF

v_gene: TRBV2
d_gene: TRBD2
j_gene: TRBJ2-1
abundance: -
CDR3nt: TGTGCCAGTTATATTTCCAGCGGGAGCTGGAACAATGAGCAGTTCTTC
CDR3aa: CASYISSGSWNNEQFF

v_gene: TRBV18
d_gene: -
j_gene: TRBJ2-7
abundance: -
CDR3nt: TGTGCCAGCTCATCAAACTCCAACGGCGAGCAGTACTTC
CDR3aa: CASSSNSNGEQYF

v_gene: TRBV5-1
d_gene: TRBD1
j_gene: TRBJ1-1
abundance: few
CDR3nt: TGCGCCAGCAGCCTTGTACAGGGGGCGCCCACTGAAGCTTTCTTT
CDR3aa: CASSLVQGAPTEAFF

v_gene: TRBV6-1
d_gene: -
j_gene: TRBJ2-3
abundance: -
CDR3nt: TGTGCCAGCAGCACTCAGGGCCCCACAGATACGCAGTATTTT
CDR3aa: CASSTQGPTDTQYF

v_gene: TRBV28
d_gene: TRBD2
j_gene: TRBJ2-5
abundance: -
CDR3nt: TGTGCCAGCAGTCCCCCCCTTAGCGGGAACGGGGAGACCCAGTACTTC
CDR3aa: CASSPPLSGNGETQYF

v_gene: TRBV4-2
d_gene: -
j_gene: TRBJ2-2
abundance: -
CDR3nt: TGTGCCAGCAGCCAAGCCCACATGAACACCGGGGAGCTGTTTTTT
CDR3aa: CASSQAHMNTGELFF

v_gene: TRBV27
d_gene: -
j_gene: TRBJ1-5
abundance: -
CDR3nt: TGTGCCAGCAGACAGGGTAGGAATCAGCCCCAGCATTTT
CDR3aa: CASRQGRNQPQHF

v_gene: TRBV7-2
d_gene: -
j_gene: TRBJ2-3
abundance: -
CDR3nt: TGTGCCAGCAAGGAGGGGGCTAGCACAGATACGCAGTATTTT
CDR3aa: CASKEGASTDTQYF

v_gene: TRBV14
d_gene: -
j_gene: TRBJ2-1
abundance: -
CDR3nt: TGTGCCAGCAGCTACAGGGCCGGGGCCTACAATGAGCAGTTCTTC
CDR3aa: CASSYRAGAYNEQFF

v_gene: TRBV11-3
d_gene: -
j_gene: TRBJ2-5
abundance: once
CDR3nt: TGTGCCAGCAGCAAACACAGGGAAGAGACCCAGTACTTC
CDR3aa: CASSKHREETQYF

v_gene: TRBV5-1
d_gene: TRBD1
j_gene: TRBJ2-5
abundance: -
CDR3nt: TGCGCCAGCAGCTCACGCCTCGGACAGGGAGAAGAGACCCAGTACTTC
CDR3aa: CASSSRLGQGEETQYF

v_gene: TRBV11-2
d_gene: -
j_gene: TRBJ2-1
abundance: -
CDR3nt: TGTGCCAGCAGCTTAGGGGGGGTGCTGCCCTACAATGAGCAGTTCTTC
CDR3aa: CASSLGGVLPYNEQFF

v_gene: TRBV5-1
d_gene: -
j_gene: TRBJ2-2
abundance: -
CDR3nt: TGCGCCAGCAGCTTACCTAGGGGGAACACCGGGGAGCTGTTTTTT
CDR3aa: CASSLPRGNTGELFF

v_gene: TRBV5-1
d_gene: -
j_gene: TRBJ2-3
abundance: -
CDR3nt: TGCGCCAGCAGCCGCATTCACAGGGATGGCACAGATACGCAGTATTTT
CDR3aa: CASSRIHRDGTDTQYF

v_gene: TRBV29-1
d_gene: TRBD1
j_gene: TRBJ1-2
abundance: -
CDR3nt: TGCAGCGTTGGGGGTACAGGGGGCAGTGGCTACACCTTC
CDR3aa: CSVGGTGGSGYTF

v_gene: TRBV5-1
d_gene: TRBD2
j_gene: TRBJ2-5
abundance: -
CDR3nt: TGCGCCAGCAGCTTGGGGGTAGCGGGAGTCGGGGAGACCCAGTACTTC
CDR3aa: CASSLGVAGVGETQYF

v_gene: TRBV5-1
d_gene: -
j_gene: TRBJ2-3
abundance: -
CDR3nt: TGCGCCAGCAGCTTACCTTCCGGGAATACAGCAGATACGCAGTATTTT
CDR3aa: CASSLPSGNTADTQYF

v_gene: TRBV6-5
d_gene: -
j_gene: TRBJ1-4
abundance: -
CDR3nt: TGTGCCAGCACCTCAGGAGGCTCCAATGAAAAACTGTTTTTT
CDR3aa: CASTSGGSNEKLFF

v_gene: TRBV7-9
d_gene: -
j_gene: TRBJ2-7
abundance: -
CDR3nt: TGTGCCAGCAGCTTGACAACAGGATACTACGAGCAGTACTTC
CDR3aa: CASSLTTGYYEQYF

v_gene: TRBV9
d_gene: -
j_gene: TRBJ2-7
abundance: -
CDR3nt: TGTGCCAGCAGCCCCGGTCAGGGGCTCTCCTACGAGCAGTACTTC
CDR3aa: CASSPGQGLSYEQYF

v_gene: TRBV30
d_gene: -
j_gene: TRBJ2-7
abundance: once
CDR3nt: TGTGCCTGGAGTCGGGGAGTACACTACGAGCAGTACTTC
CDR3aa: CAWSRGVHYEQYF

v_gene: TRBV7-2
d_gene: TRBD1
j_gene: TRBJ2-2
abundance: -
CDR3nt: TGTGCCAGCAGCCCCCGGCTGGGACAGTACGGGGAGCTGTTTTTT
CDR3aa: CASSPRLGQYGELFF

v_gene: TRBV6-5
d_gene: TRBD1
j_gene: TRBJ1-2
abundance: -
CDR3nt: TGTGCCAGCACTTGGACAGGGGGTAACTATGGCTACACCTTC
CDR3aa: CASTWTGGNYGYTF

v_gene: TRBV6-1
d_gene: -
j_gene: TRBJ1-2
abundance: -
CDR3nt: TGTGCCAGCGAGCGGGCGCTAAGCTATGGCTACACCTTC
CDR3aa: CASERALSYGYTF

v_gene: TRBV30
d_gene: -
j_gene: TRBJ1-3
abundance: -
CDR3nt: TGTGCCTGGAGAACACCAGGCGGAAACACCATATATTTT
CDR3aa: CAWRTPGGNTIYF

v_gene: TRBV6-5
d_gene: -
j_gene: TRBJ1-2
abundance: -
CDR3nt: TGTGCCAGCAGTCGACAACCCAGGGGAAACTATGGCTACACCTTC
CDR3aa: CASSRQPRGNYGYTF

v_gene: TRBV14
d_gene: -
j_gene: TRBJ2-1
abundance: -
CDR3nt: TGTGCCAGCAGCCCACTGGCCGGGACTTCAAAACGTTTAGGGAGCTCCTACAATGAGCAGTTCTTC
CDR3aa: CASSPLAGTSKRLGSSYNEQFF

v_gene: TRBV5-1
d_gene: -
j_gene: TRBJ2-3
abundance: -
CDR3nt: TGCGCCAGCAGCTTGGCTCCTAGACCACCAAGCACAGATACGCAGTATTTT
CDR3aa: CASSLAPRPPSTDTQYF

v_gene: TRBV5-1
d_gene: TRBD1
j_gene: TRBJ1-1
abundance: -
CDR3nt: TGCGCCAGCAGGGCTAGACAGGGTGGTTTAACTGAAGCTTTCTTT
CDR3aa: CASRARQGGLTEAFF

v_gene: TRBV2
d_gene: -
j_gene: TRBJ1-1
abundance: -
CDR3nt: TGTGCCAGCAGACCGACAGTGCCCAACACTGAAGCTTTCTTT
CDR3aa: CASRPTVPNTEAFF

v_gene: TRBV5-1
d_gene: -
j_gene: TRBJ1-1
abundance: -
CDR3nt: TGCGCCAGCAGCTTGGGCAGGGGAAGCACTGAAGCTTTCTTT
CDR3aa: CASSLGRGSTEAFF

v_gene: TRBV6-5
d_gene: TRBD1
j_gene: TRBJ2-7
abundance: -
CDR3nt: TGTGCCAGCAGTTACAGGACAGGGCGGCCCTACGAGCAGTACTTC
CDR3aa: CASSYRTGRPYEQYF

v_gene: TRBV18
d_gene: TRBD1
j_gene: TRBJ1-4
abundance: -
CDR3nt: TGTGCCAGCTCACCAATGGCCCCCAGGGGGGATGAAAAACTGTTTTTT
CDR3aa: CASSPMAPRGDEKLFF

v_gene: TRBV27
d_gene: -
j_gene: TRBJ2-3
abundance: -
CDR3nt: TGTGCCAGCAGTCGCCCCGGGCTAGCTCGTCATCAAGATACGCAGTATTTT
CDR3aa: CASSRPGLARHQDTQYF

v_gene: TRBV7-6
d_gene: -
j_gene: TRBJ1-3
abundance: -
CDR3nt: TGTGCCAGCAGCCTGGTAGTCTCTGGAAACACCATATATTTT
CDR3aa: CASSLVVSGNTIYF

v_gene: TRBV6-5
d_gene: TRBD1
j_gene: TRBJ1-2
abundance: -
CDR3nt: TGTGCCAGCAGTTACTCCCAGACAGGGGTCGGCTACACCTTC
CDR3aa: CASSYSQTGVGYTF

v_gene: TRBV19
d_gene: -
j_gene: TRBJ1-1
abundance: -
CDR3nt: TGTGCCAGTAGTCAACTACGCACTGAAGCTTTCTTT
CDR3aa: CASSQLRTEAFF

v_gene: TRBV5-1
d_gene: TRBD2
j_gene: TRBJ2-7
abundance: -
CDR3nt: TGCGCCAGCAGCTCGGGGGGGGAGCAGTACTTC
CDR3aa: CASSSGGEQYF

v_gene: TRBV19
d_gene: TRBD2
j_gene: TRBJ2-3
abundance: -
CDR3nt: TGTGCCAGTAGTTCGCGCGGGCTAGCGGGCACAGATACGCAGTATTTT
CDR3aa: CASSSRGLAGTDTQYF

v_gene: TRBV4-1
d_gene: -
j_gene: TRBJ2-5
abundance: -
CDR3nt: TGCGCCAGCAGCCAAGTAAATCTAGAACGAGAGAGCCAGTACTTC
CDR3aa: CASSQVNLERESQYF

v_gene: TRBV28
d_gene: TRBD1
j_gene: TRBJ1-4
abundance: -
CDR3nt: TGTGCCAGCAGGGACAGGGGTGGGGATGAAAAACTGTTTTTT
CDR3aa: CASRDRGGDEKLFF